The 27 T cell receptor beta chains in this list originate from one sample, sequenced in a study of shared clonotypes between healthy human individuals (dated by TCRdb to the early 2020s). Libraries came from the immunoSEQ multiplex PCR assay. Not all clones reach the TCRdb copy of this immuneACCESS table, which keeps in-frame sequences only. Checked studies attribute under half of the gap to unresolved V genes and leave the rest unexplained. Counted in this sample were about 2.1 million clones; around 93% of them appeared once. Around 1.8% of the sample is held by the ten biggest clonotypes. CD8 naive samples were CD45RO-negative cells positively selected for CCR7, giving a CD45RA+CCR7+ population that excluded TemRA cells. Sequenced input: naive CD8+ T cells from PBMCs. Interpreted using the paper, the cell subset or site label stands for: CD45RA+CCR7+. The receptor set was obtained from a man aged 18 to 35 in good health. Some clones in this sample may be carry-over from other donors' samples.

The chain has TRBV19 and TRBJ2-2, with D possibly TRBD2 on 5 matching bases. Germline CDR1 is LNHDA and CDR2 is SQIVND (reference sequence). There are 13 residues in the CDR3. V shed 5 bases and J shed 5 bases, with 9 bases lying between them. CDR3 sequence (DNA): TGTGCCAGTAGTCCCCGGAGGACCGGGGAGCTGTTTTTT. Protein sequence: CASSPRRTGELFF.

The chain links TRBV7-8 to TRBJ2-7; the match to TRBD2 covers 8 bases. V trimming: 3 bases; J trimming: 6 bases; junction bases outside the gene matches: 4. CDR1 is SGHVS and CDR2 is FQNEAQ in the germline V gene. CDR3 length: 13 amino acids. The CDR3 coding sequence is TGTGCCAGCAGCTTGGCGGGGGGAGTCGAGCAGTACTTC. Its protein product is CASSLAGGVEQYF.

CDR3 DNA sequence: TGTGCCAGCGAAAAAGGGGACCGACGAGCTTTCTTT. This codes for CASEKGDRRAFF. This chain uses TRBV7-8 with TRBJ1-1, with TRBD1 as a possible D gene (5 bases). The CDR3 totals 12 residues. Per the germline V gene, CDR1 is SGHVS and CDR2 is FQNEAQ. V was trimmed by 8 bases and J by 10 bases, leaving 17 bases between them.

J is TRBJ2-4 and V is TRBV7-9, with D perhaps TRBD1 (6 bases). The germline V gene has CDR1 SEHNR and CDR2 FQNEAQ (reference sequence). V shed 2 bases and J shed 1 base, with 12 bases lying between them. The CDR3 consists of 16 residues. The CDR3 DNA follows: TGTGCCAGCAGCTTATTTGAGCAGGGGGCCAAAAACATTCAGTACTTC. Translated: CASSLFEQGAKNIQYF.

The V gene is TRBV5-1, the J gene TRBJ2-7, with 12 bases fitting TRBD2. This CDR3 has 15 amino acids. Germline V gene data show CDR1 as SGHRS and CDR2 as YFSETQ. After removal of 4 bases from V and 2 bases from J, the junction contained 4 bases not matched to a gene. The CDR3 coding sequence is TGCGCCAGCAGCCGCCGACTAGCGGGAGCCTACGAGCAGTACTTC. This translates into CASSRRLAGAYEQYF.

Points on this clone: Other DNA sequences from this sample encode an identical CDR3 as well. V usage is TRBV28 and J usage is TRBJ2-2; D perhaps matches TRBD1 (5 bases). Germline CDR1 is MDHEN and CDR2 is SYDVKM. The CDR3 is made up of 15 amino acids. The V and J ends lost 3 bases and 0 bases respectively, with 8 bases between them. CDR3 sequence: CASSLYRTNTGELFF. The CDR3 nucleotides read TGTGCCAGCAGTTTGTACAGGACGAACACCGGGGAGCTGTTTTTT.

The genes are TRBV9 and TRBJ2-6; D may be TRBD1 or TRBD2 (5 bases each). Germline assignment: CDR1 SGDLS and CDR2 YYNGEE. V shed 3 bases and J shed 4 bases, with 17 bases lying between them. This CDR3 is 17 amino acids long. CDR3 residues: CASSAPGTTPGANVLTF. The CDR3 nucleotides read TGTGCCAGCAGCGCCCCCGGGACCACCCCCGGGGCCAACGTCCTGACTTTC.

CDR3 DNA: TGCGCCAGCAGCTTGAAATCTGTACGAGACTACACTGAAGCTTTCTTT. Protein product: CASSLKSVRDYTEAFF. The J gene is TRBJ1-1, the V gene TRBV5-1; D unresolved. V dropped 1 base and J dropped 3 bases, with 16 bases sitting between them. This CDR3 comprises 16 residues. Germline CDR1 reads SGHRS; CDR2 reads YFSETQ. The full variable domain, completed using reference TRBV5-1 and TRBJ1-1, is KAGVTQTPRYLIKTRGQQVTLSCSPISGHRSVSWYQQTPGQGLQFLFEYFSETQRNKGNFPGRFSGRQFSNSRSEMNVSTLELGDSALYLCASSLKSVRDYTEAFFGQGTRLTVV.

The chain recombines TRBV14 with TRBJ1-4, with 8 nucleotides matching TRBD1. This CDR3 has 16 amino acids. Germline CDR1 is SGHDN and CDR2 is FVKESK. The J segment lost 6 bases and the V segment lost 8 bases, leaving 14 bases of the junction unmatched. The CDR3 nucleotides are TGTGCCAGCTTCGTCGCCAGGGGGCATAGGGATGAAAAACTGTTTTTT. This gives the protein CASFVARGHRDEKLFF.

V and J are TRBV21-1 and TRBJ2-2; TRBD1, the table's D call, was not compared with the DNA. TRBV21-1 is listed as a pseudogene. The CDR3 extends over 15 amino acids. The CDR3 coding sequence is TGTGCCAGCTTCAGGTCACAGCAAAACACCGGGGAGCTGTTTTTT. Translating gives CASFRSQQNTGELFF.

V is TRBV2 and J is TRBJ1-3; no reliable D call. Trimming pared 2 bases from V and 0 bases from J, leaving 14 bases between. CDR3 size: 17 residues. Germline CDR1 reads SNHLY; CDR2 reads FYNNEI. In DNA, the CDR3 is TGTGCCAGCAGTGAATGGTGGGCGGAGCTCTCTGGAAACACCATATATTTT. It codes for CASSEWWAELSGNTIYF.

The chain combines TRBV2 with TRBJ1-2; maybe TRBD1 (5 bases). The germline V gene has CDR1 SNHLY and CDR2 FYNNEI. V lost 1 base and J 3 bases, leaving 12 bases between the germline ends. CDR3 length equals 15 residues. The CDR3 is CASSEGDSRYYGYTF. As DNA, the CDR3 is TGTGCCAGCAGTGAAGGGGACTCCCGCTACTATGGCTACACCTTC.

Comments on this clone: Other DNA variants within this sample encode the same CDR3. The rearrangement uses TRBV15 and TRBJ1-1; no clear D. The CDR3 contains 15 residues. Germline CDR1 and CDR2: LNHNV and YYDKDF (reference sequence). Deletions cut 0 bases from V and 0 bases from J, with 8 bases between. CDR3 amino acids: CATSRDRGLNTEAFF. The CDR3, as DNA: TGTGCCACCAGCAGAGATCGGGGATTGAACACTGAAGCTTTCTTT. Using reference TRBV15 and TRBJ1-1 for the parts outside the CDR3, the full variable domain is DAMVIQNPRYQVTQFGKPVTLSCSQTLNHNVMYWYQQKSSQAPKLLFHYYDKDFNNEADTPDNFQSRRPNTSFCFLDIRSPGLGDTAMYLCATSRDRGLNTEAFFGQGTRLTVV.

In regard to this clone: This same CDR3 is encoded by further DNA sequences in the sample. This sequence joins TRBV5-1 and TRBJ2-1; D is possibly TRBD2 (5 bases). V lost 1 base to trimming and J lost 0 bases, with 8 bases between them. The CDR3 contains 15 residues. Per germline, CDR1 SGHRS and CDR2 YFSETQ. CDR3 DNA: TGCGCCAGCAGCTTGACGAGGGTCTCCTACAATGAGCAGTTCTTC. It yields the protein CASSLTRVSYNEQFF.

V usage is TRBV5-6 and J usage is TRBJ2-1; 12 bases are a match to TRBD2. The CDR3 spans 16 residues. The ends lost 4 bases at V and 8 bases at J; junction bases unmatched: 10. The germline V gene encodes CDR1 SGHDT and CDR2 YYEEEE. CDR3 nucleotide sequence: TGTGCCAGCAGCCTAGGACTAGCGGGATTTTTCTATGAGCAGTTCTTC. Its protein product is CASSLGLAGFFYEQFF.

The chain is built from TRBV30 and TRBJ2-2; D is unresolved. Germline CDR1 is GTSNPN and CDR2 is SVGIG (reference sequence). Trimming took off 4 bases at V and 6 bases at J, with 9 bases between the two ends. The CDR3 runs 12 residues. The CDR3 spells CAWNLGPGELFF. CDR3 nucleotides: TGTGCCTGGAATCTTGGGCCCGGGGAGCTGTTTTTT.

This chain connects TRBV9 to TRBJ2-6; a possible D gene is TRBD1 (6 bases). Trimming pared 3 bases from V and 2 bases from J, leaving 15 bases between. The CDR3 consists of 17 residues. CDR1 and CDR2 (germline): SGDLS, YYNGEE. CDR3 sequence reads: CASSAPLEGAGANVLTF. DNA for the CDR3: TGTGCCAGCAGCGCCCCCCTTGAGGGGGCTGGGGCCAACGTCCTGACTTTC.

This clone was observed a few times. The gene calls are TRBV4-1 and TRBJ2-7; no clear D. Trimming stripped 3 bases from V and 5 bases from J, with 11 bases between. The CDR3 sequence is 13 residues long. Germline CDR1 and CDR2: MGHRA and YSYEKL. As DNA, the CDR3 is TGCGCCAGCAGCCATGCGGACGTGCACGAGCAGTACTTC. Translation: CASSHADVHEQYF.

The chain recombines TRBV27 with TRBJ2-3; D is ambiguous. Germline assignment: CDR1 MNHEY and CDR2 SMNVEV (reference sequence). The CDR3 sequence is 16 residues long. Trimming removed 5 bases from V and 1 base from J, with 16 bases in between. The CDR3 spells CASSLRYSRRTDTQYF. As DNA, the CDR3 is TGTGCCAGCAGTCTCCGTTACTCGCGGCGCACAGATACGCAGTATTTT.

The V call is TRBV29-1, the J call TRBJ2-2; 7 nucleotides line up with TRBD1. The CDR3 length is 14 residues. Losses at the gene ends were 8 bases for V and 1 base for J; bases not matched to a gene: 7. Per the germline V gene, CDR1 is SQVTM and CDR2 is ANQGSEA. CDR3 coding DNA: TGCAGCTTTACAGGGGCCGAGAACACCGGGGAGCTGTTTTTT. It encodes CSFTGAENTGELFF.

The chain is built from TRBV4-2 and TRBJ2-7, with D tentatively TRBD1 (6 bases). Germline-derived CDR1 and CDR2 are LGHNA and YNFKEQ. The V and J ends lost 3 bases and 2 bases respectively, with 17 bases between them. The CDR3 is made up of 16 amino acids. The CDR3 coding sequence is TGTGCCAGCAGCCATCCCTCCCGGACAGCCACCTACGAGCAGTACTTC. This encodes CASSHPSRTATYEQYF.

The J gene is TRBJ2-7, the V gene TRBV13; D is ambiguous. With 5 bases removed from V and 1 base from J, the gap between germline ends came to 15 bases. The germline V gene has CDR1 PRHDT and CDR2 FYEKMQ (reference sequence). This CDR3 is 15 amino acids long. The CDR3 DNA reads as TGTGCCAGCAGCCCCGGTGTGGGAACTTCCTACGAGCAGTACTTC. Amino acids: CASSPGVGTSYEQYF.

The chain combines TRBV25-1 with TRBJ2-1; 13 bases are a match to TRBD2. CDR1 MGHDK and CDR2 SYGVNS come from the germline V gene. V was clipped by 5 bases and J by 7 bases; unmatched bases: 14. There are 18 residues in the CDR3. CDR3 region: CASSTRPGLAGSRNEQFF. Here the CDR3 DNA reads TGTGCCAGCAGTACGAGACCGGGACTAGCGGGAAGTAGAAATGAGCAGTTCTTC.

V is TRBV10-3 and J is TRBJ2-2; D gene ambiguous. CDR1 ENHRY and CDR2 SYGVKD come from the germline V gene. This CDR3 comprises 15 residues. V lost 0 bases and J lost 1, with 6 bases in between. CDR3 bases: TGTGCCATCAGTGAGTCCCCCCAGAACACCGGGGAGCTGTTTTTT. Its protein is CAISESPQNTGELFF.

J is TRBJ2-7 and V is TRBV7-8; D is possibly TRBD1 (7 bases). V gave up 2 bases and J gave up 0 bases, with 14 bases separating them. This CDR3 is 16 amino acids long. From germline, CDR1 is SGHVS and CDR2 FQNEAQ. The CDR3 DNA sequence: TGTGCCAGCAGCTTATTTGCGGGACAGAGCTCCTACGAGCAGTACTTC. It specifies CASSLFAGQSSYEQYF.

J is TRBJ1-1 and V is TRBV2; maybe TRBD1 (6 bases). This CDR3 is built from 14 residues. V dropped 6 bases and J dropped 6 bases, with 17 bases sitting between them. CDR1 and CDR2 (germline): SNHLY, FYNNEI. CDR3 coding DNA: TGTGCCAGCAGCCCAGATTTCAGGGGTTCTGAAGCTTTCTTT. Translating gives CASSPDFRGSEAFF.

The rearrangement uses TRBV16 and TRBJ1-1; 7 nucleotides match TRBD1. Trimming removed 1 base from V and 3 bases from J; junction bases left unmatched: 2. The CDR3 contains 14 residues. The germline gives CDR1 KGHSY, CDR2 FQNENV. The CDR3 nucleotides are TGTGCCAGCAGCCAATACAGGGGCCACACTGAAGCTTTCTTT. Its translation: CASSQYRGHTEAFF.